The present T cell receptor (beta chain) was sequenced within a study of cytomegalovirus exposure and HLA in healthy donors (TCRdb year 2017). Study-wide context: An earlier analysis of some 600 of the donors reported 250 to 300 Gb of sequence data and 117 million unique TCR beta sequences obtained from about 200 million T cells. To study patterns of TCR occurrence, a later analysis re-analyzed previously published TCR beta repertoires from around 660 donors and added high-resolution HLA genotyping. Using immunosequencing, the study profiled T cell repertoires from 500 to 800 subjects and related those repertoires to cytomegalovirus serostatus. In an earlier analysis of roughly 540 of the donors, high-throughput TCR beta sequencing was used to judge whether each TCR beta V gene segment behaved as functional or pseudogenic. All discovery cohort repertoires had been generated on a single sequencing platform. The later analysis used no new phenotypic data to find candidate immune exposures, relying instead on TCR beta sequences and their occurrence across donors. Across approximately 420 genotyped donors of the cohort, an average of about 200,000 unique TCR beta nucleotide sequences per donor were sequenced, and approximately 17% of those sequences were non-productive. Both class I and class II loci were covered by HLA typing, at four-digit resolution. Genome-wide SNP genotypes for about three fifths of the roughly 700 donors were used in a later genetic analysis, which treated that subset as a discovery cohort. The study aimed to test whether cataloging public T cell receptors could reveal signatures of past pathogen exposure. The number of typed donors differed by locus: about 620-640 for A, B, C, DRB1 and DQB1; about 520 for DQA1; roughly 600 for DPA1; and some 450 for DPB1. Because of strong linkage in the cohort, roughly five DR-DQ haplotypes were treated as single units for association and clustering. Of the 300 to 450 genotyped donors, roughly 85% fell in the genetic ancestry cluster associated with self-reported Caucasian donors. An early release that covered about 600 HLA-typed donors contained around 300 gigabases of sequencing data and tens of millions of unique TCR sequences. In addition to the first cohort of 650 to 800 subjects, a separate validation cohort of about 120 different subjects was used. Donor age, sex, ethnicity and CMV serostatus were compiled alongside the repertoire data. To predict cytomegalovirus infection status, the study combined high-throughput TCR immunosequencing, statistical association of individual TCRs with disease status, and machine learning.

Library method: the immunoSEQ multiplex PCR assay. For the multiplex PCR, a mixture combining 60 forward primers for TCR Vbeta segments and 13 reverse primers for TCR Jbeta segments was used. Amplification of the CDR3 region of rearranged TCR beta genes was performed with a multiplex PCR assay on genomic DNA. On the Illumina HiSeq System, the amplified TCR beta libraries were sequenced as 87-base-pair reads. In the original analysis: In a later analysis, about 80 million unique TCR beta chains were counted across the roughly 700 repertoires, and around 11 million of these chains were shared by at least two donors. Raw reads were error-corrected and collapsed into unique sequences by a nearest-neighbor algorithm in which closely related sequences were merged to remove PCR and sequencing errors. V, D and J gene segments were assigned by aligning CDR3 sequences to IMGT reference sequences. For a sequence to be retained, a match of at least six nucleotides to both a V gene segment and a J gene segment was required. Rearrangements were called productive when the CDR3 lacked stop codons and stayed in frame with V and J; all others were non-productive. CDR3 was defined by IMGT convention, running from the second conserved V-encoded cysteine to the conserved J-encoded phenylalanine. The earlier analysis of about 590 of the donors excluded sequences that lacked an unambiguous match to a single V gene segment. An earlier analysis of a few hundred of the donors classified V segments as functional when productive rearrangements were above 56.7% and as segregating when the standard deviation between donors was above 5%. A statistical classification framework was developed to diagnose cytomegalovirus status using the catalog of TCR beta chain sequences. In a later analysis, V and J genes were assigned by comparing TCR nucleotide sequences against IMGT/GENE-DB human TR gene sequences. A later analysis assigned CDR3 sequences and most-parsimonious VDJ recombination scenarios with the TCRdist pipeline. In a later analysis, each TCR beta chain was defined by its CDR3 amino acid sequence together with its V-gene family, and reads lacking a unique V-gene family were excluded. A later analysis removed several hundred highly shared, low-generation-probability nucleotide sequences to deal with suspected cross-contamination and a sequencing artifact. For each public chain, a later analysis derived a clonal expansion index from normalized ranks of inferred template counts within each repertoire. Generation probabilities in a later analysis came from a VDJ recombination model fitted to out-of-frame rearrangements, and those results were checked against IGoR. A later analysis scored TCR-TCR, TCR-HLA and TCR-CMV co-occurrence with hypergeometric tests, applying a repertoire-size bias correction to TCR pairs. To estimate false discovery rates, a later analysis permuted the HLA or CMV assignments 20 times. In a later analysis, co-occurring TCRs were grouped with DBSCAN, and TCRdist sequence similarity was added when clustering was performed within HLA-allele-positive subsets. Repertoires with fewer than 30,000 or more than 120,000 public chains, plus five repertoires with anomalous nucleotide sharing, were excluded from co-occurrence clustering. Held by TCRdb, this immuneACCESS table contains in-frame sequences only and omits some clones. Under half of the omission traces to an unresolved V gene where checked; the cause of the rest is unknown. V, J and clone size derive from that table, while D and trimming were established from the DNA sequence. The sample has about 140,000 clones on record, around 80% of them singletons. Clones ranked in the top ten supply approximately 1.5% of the sample.

In this sample, this clone turned up a few times. This receptor's antigen is unknown. Base qualities are not provided; no much larger clone lies one nucleotide away. According to the germline V gene (reference sequence), CDR1 reads LNHNV and CDR2 reads YYDKDF. Taken from cysteine to phenylalanine, the CDR3 has 16 residues. Just the 48-base CDR3 DNA is kept, in frame starting at base 1. V sheds 2 bases and J sheds 1 base, leaving 12 bases between their ends. In total, over 600 healthy bone marrow donors made up the cohort. At the time of sampling, every cohort member was nominally healthy, though immune exposures that went unrecorded were likely present. The donor was CMV seropositive and was included in the group of approximately 310 seropositive cohort members. A peripheral blood sample was provided by each donor, and peripheral blood mononuclear cells were used for TCR beta sequencing. Genomic DNA extraction from the blood cell samples was performed with the Qiagen DNeasy Blood Extraction Kit.

Study-wide conclusions, independent of this receptor: Three of the identified cytomegalovirus-associated TCR beta chains were confirmed in vitro to be specific for cytomegalovirus antigens. According to a later analysis, parvovirus B19, influenza, CMV and Epstein-Barr virus appeared linked to several top co-occurrence clusters. According to a later analysis, TCR association rates differed among HLA loci, with DRB1 alleles showing the most associated TCRs and HLA-C alleles showing the fewest. A further reported finding was that TCR beta sequences accurately predicted the HLA-A and HLA-B alleles for most subjects in the first cohort. According to the authors, the approach could potentially be generalized to other disease states and immunological phenotypes. Correlated functional status among segregating V segments might be attributable to linkage disequilibrium, but an unknown experimental factor could not be ruled out. Because the 87-base-pair reads could not distinguish some IMGT-functional V segments, including TRBV6-2 and TRBV6-3, those segments were excluded. Most TCR sequences were observed very rarely across donors, whereas some public TCRs were present in many individuals. V-gene and J-gene trimming of TCR beta chains was associated with a missense DCLRE1C variant in a later genetic analysis, and the association was replicated in an independent cohort. A later analysis found that HLA-associated TCR beta chains were more clonally expanded and had lower generation probabilities than equally common non-associated chains. Compared with the approximately 670-donor mean, donors in an Asian-associated ancestry cluster had fewer N-insertions in productive TCRs, according to a later genetic analysis. The cohort was sequenced for TCR beta chains only, and without alpha or paired-chain data the features that could be detected were limited. The study listed 150 to 200 TCR beta chains as associated with cytomegalovirus. A cluster of highly shared sequence variants was judged likely to represent a technical artifact of the sequencing pipeline. The presence/absence analyses assumed that sequencing depth was roughly uniform across donors, and that assumption may not be true. Cytomegalovirus status was reported to be diagnosed by the classifier with high specificity and sensitivity in both the original and validation cohorts. Assigning TCR associations to individual alleles was difficult when HLA alleles, especially DR and DQ, strongly co-occurred. In a later analysis, around 15,000 TCR beta sequences were associated with specific HLA alleles at a false discovery rate of 0.05. Over 15 rarely observed V segments, including chromosome 9 orphons, were excluded from the earlier analysis of a few hundred of the donors because counts were too low. Immune exposure information for the cohort was limited to CMV serostatus. An earlier analysis of 587 of the donors showed that most TCR beta V segments appeared in productive rearrangements either about 87% or about 30% of the time, which broadly matched IMGT annotations. Because HLA typing was missing for some donors at each locus, association tests included only the typed subset. According to a later analysis, most CMV-associated TCR beta chains appeared to be HLA-restricted, and the HLA associations seemed to be driven largely by CMV exposure.

The source of this sequence is a man aged 30 to 45 in good health and CMV-seropositive. The chain is made from TRBV15 and TRBJ2-1; the D segment could be TRBD2, given 6 matching bases. The sample comprised PBMCs. This receptor has the CDR3 CATSRPGSESYNEQFF. The DNA is TGTGCCACCAGCAGACCCGGGAGTGAATCCTACAATGAGCAGTTCTTC.